One and the same sample provided the 25 T cell receptor beta chains below, sequenced in a study of blood T cell repertoires in COVID-19. Profiling relied on immunoSEQ multiplex PCR, and the TCRdb table lists in-frame clones only, not all of them. The sample holds around 150,000 clones, approximately 84% seen once. Sequenced: peripheral blood. The receptor set was obtained from a man aged 35-49 years with acute or convalescent COVID-19.

J is TRBJ2-2 and V is TRBV4-3, with D unresolved. The CDR3 extends over 14 amino acids. The V end lost 4 bases, the J end lost 1 base, and 7 bases lay between the germline ends. Per the germline V gene, CDR1 is LGHNA and CDR2 is YSLEER. The CDR3 sequence is CASSPVRNTGELFF. CDR3 coding DNA: TGCGCCAGCAGCCCCGTCAGGAACACCGGGGAGCTGTTTTTT.

The chain carries TRBV7-2 and TRBJ2-7; 7 bases align to TRBD1. The CDR3 runs 15 residues. V shed 5 bases and J 3 bases; nucleotides not matched to a gene: 10. Germline V gene data show CDR1 as SGHTA and CDR2 as FQGNSA. The CDR3 nucleotides are TGTGCCAGCAGCAAGAGGGCAGGGGGAAACTACGAGCAGTACTTC. Its translation: CASSKRAGGNYEQYF.

The J gene is TRBJ1-2, the V gene TRBV5-4, with 7 bases identical to TRBD1. The germline V gene encodes CDR1 SGHNT and CDR2 YYREEE (reference sequence). The CDR3 is 14 residues long. Trimming cost V 4 bases and J 3 bases; bases outside gene matches: 6. The CDR3 DNA sequence: TGTGCCAGCAGCCGGGACAGAACCCACTATGGCTACACCTTC. Its translation is CASSRDRTHYGYTF.

The chain carries TRBV7-2 and TRBJ2-2, with D possibly matching TRBD1 (6 bases). The V end was cut by 4 bases, the J end by 2 bases, with 20 bases between. The CDR3 extends over 18 amino acids. CDR1 and CDR2 (germline): SGHTA, FQGNSA. The CDR3 region is CASSSTTGLSLNTGELFF. CDR3 sequence (DNA): TGTGCCAGCAGCTCCACGACAGGACTCTCACTTAACACCGGGGAGCTGTTTTTT.

The V call is TRBV11-2, the J call TRBJ1-1, with 8 bases that match TRBD1. CDR3 length: 14 amino acids. V lost 4 bases to trimming and J lost 0 bases; unmatched junction nucleotides: 1. Germline values: CDR1 SGHAT, CDR2 FQNNGV. CDR3 bases: TGTGCCAGCAGCTGGACAGGGATGAACACTGAAGCTTTCTTT. Encoded protein: CASSWTGMNTEAFF.

The genes are TRBV25-1 and TRBJ2-5; a weak D match, TRBD2 (5 bases). Germline V gene sequence: CDR1 MGHDK, CDR2 SYGVNS. Trimming removed 1 base from V and 2 bases from J, with 11 bases in between. The CDR3 is 15 residues long. The CDR3: CASSESVPGQETQYF. CDR3 DNA sequence: TGTGCCAGCAGTGAATCAGTCCCGGGGCAAGAGACCCAGTACTTC. The full variable domain, completed using reference TRBV25-1 and TRBJ2-5, is EADIYQTPRYLVIGTGKKITLECSQTMGHDKMYWYQQDPGMELHLIHYSYGVNSTEKGDLSSESTVSRIRTEHFPLTLESARPSHTSQYLCASSESVPGQETQYFGPGTRLLVL.

The chain carries TRBV3-1 (or the pseudogene TRBV3-2) and TRBJ2-7; TRBD1 agrees at 7 bases. The CDR3 totals 15 residues. CDR1 and CDR2 from the germline V gene are LGHDT and YNNKEL (reference sequence). Trimming removed 5 bases from V and 0 bases from J; junction bases left unmatched: 7. The DNA for the CDR3 is TGTGCCAGCAGCTCCCGGGACAGAAGCTCCTACGAGCAGTACTTC. As protein: CASSSRDRSSYEQYF.

CDR3 loop: CASSFGGAGGEKLFF. As DNA, the CDR3 is TGTGCCAGCAGTTTTGGAGGGGCAGGGGGAGAAAAACTGTTTTTT. The rearrangement links TRBV28 to TRBJ1-4; 7 bases fit TRBD1. J was trimmed by 8 bases and V by 3 bases; bases with no gene match: 9. The CDR3 loop spans 15 amino acids. CDR1 and CDR2 (germline): MDHEN, SYDVKM.

The CDR3 nucleotides read TGTGCCAGCAGCTCGCAGGGGGGAGAGAACACCGGGGAGCTGTTTTTT. It yields the protein CASSSQGGENTGELFF. The chain has TRBV7-2 and TRBJ2-2; tentative D call: TRBD1 (7 bases). This CDR3 comprises 16 residues. The germline CDR1 and CDR2 sequences are SGHTA and FQGNSA. V lost 4 bases, J lost 1 base, and 13 bases lay in between.

V usage is TRBV27 and J usage is TRBJ1-2, with D possibly being TRBD1 (5 bases). Germline loops: CDR1 MNHEY, CDR2 SMNVEV (reference sequence). V lost 6 bases and J lost 1, with 15 bases in between. The length of the CDR3 is 15 residues. Here the CDR3 reads CASRTGGRGNYGYTF. The CDR3 DNA reads TGTGCCAGCAGGACCGGGGGGAGAGGTAACTATGGCTACACCTTC.

The chain is built from TRBV18 and TRBJ1-1; tentatively, D is TRBD1 (6 bases). Germline CDR1 KGHSH, CDR2 LQKENI. Trimming cost V 2 bases and J 3 bases, with 13 bases left between them. This CDR3 spans 15 amino acids. CDR3 DNA: TGTGCCAGCTCACCAATCAGGGGAGAACACACTGAAGCTTTCTTT. Its protein is CASSPIRGEHTEAFF.

V usage is TRBV19 and J usage is TRBJ1-1; D uncertain. V was shortened by 2 bases and J by 0 bases, with 7 bases between the two germline ends. Germline CDR1 is LNHDA and CDR2 is SQIVND (reference sequence). The CDR3 is made up of 14 amino acids. The CDR3 region has the DNA TGTGCCAGTAGTATAAGCTTCATGAACACTGAAGCTTTCTTT. It yields the protein CASSISFMNTEAFF.

This chain joins TRBV7-9 and TRBJ2-1; D ambiguous. Germline V CDR1 and CDR2: SEHNR, FQNEAQ (reference sequence). Trimming took 2 bases from V and 6 from J, leaving 2 bases between them. The CDR3 consists of 11 residues. The CDR3 bases are TGTGCCAGCAGCTTACGCAATGAGCAGTTCTTC. Encoded protein: CASSLRNEQFF.

J is TRBJ1-2 and V is TRBV10-3; 9 positions match TRBD1. The CDR3 length is 14 residues. Germline V gene lookup returns CDR1 ENHRY and CDR2 SYGVKD. The V gene end was trimmed by 6 bases and the J gene end by 6 bases; junction bases not matched to a gene: 8. Written as DNA, the CDR3 is TGTGCCATCAGCCAAGAGACAGGGGGGAATGGCTACACCTTC. Translation gives CAISQETGGNGYTF.

This rearrangement joins TRBV3-1 (or the pseudogene TRBV3-2) to TRBJ1-4, with 10 bases that match TRBD1. Germline lookup yields CDR1 LGHDT and CDR2 YNNKEL (reference sequence). The trim removed 4 bases at V and 10 bases at J, leaving 9 bases unmatched. The CDR3 consists of 15 residues. The CDR3 reads CASSRGQGGTGKLFF. CDR3 bases: TGTGCCAGCAGCCGAGGACAGGGGGGTACCGGAAAACTGTTTTTT.

This clone is a singleton in its sample. The chain uses TRBV5-4 and TRBJ1-2, with 7 nucleotides matching TRBD1. The V gene's germline CDR1 is SGHNT and CDR2 YYREEE (reference sequence). V was pared by 0 bases and J by 4 bases, with 9 bases of the junction left unmatched. The CDR3 runs to 16 residues. The CDR3 sequence is CASSLDLSTGIYGYTF. The CDR3 region has the DNA TGTGCCAGCAGCTTGGACCTCTCGACAGGGATCTATGGCTACACCTTC.

V gene TRBV9 combines with J gene TRBJ2-7, with TRBD2 identical over 12 bases. Germline-derived CDR1 and CDR2 are SGDLS and YYNGEE. This CDR3 region has 14 residues. Trimming at V came to 3 bases and at J to 5 bases, leaving 3 bases not matched to a gene. The CDR3 DNA is TGTGCCAGCAGCGCTAGCGGGGGGGCGAACGAGCAGTACTTC. Translation: CASSASGGANEQYF.

The genes are TRBV27 and TRBJ2-1, with a tentative D call TRBD2 (6 bases). Trimming cost V 0 bases and J 4 bases, with 19 bases left between them. The CDR3 consists of 18 residues. Per germline, CDR1 MNHEY and CDR2 SMNVEV (reference sequence). The CDR3 bases are TGTGCCAGCAGTTTATCACAGAGCGCGACTAGATTTTACAATGAGCAGTTCTTC. Encoded protein: CASSLSQSATRFYNEQFF.

This CDR3 is CASSIPTGAEKLFF. The DNA of the CDR3 is TGTGCCAGCAGCATTCCGACAGGGGCTGAAAAACTGTTTTTT. The chain combines TRBV7-9 with TRBJ1-4, with TRBD1 matching 8 bases. In germline, CDR1 is SEHNR, CDR2 FQNEAQ (reference sequence). This CDR3 has 14 amino acids. The ends lost 5 bases at V and 7 bases at J; junction bases unmatched: 6.

This clone was recorded a few times. The rearrangement links TRBV6-6 to TRBJ1-3; the D gene is possibly TRBD1 (6 bases). Germline CDR1 and CDR2: MNHNY and SVGAGI (reference sequence). This CDR3 region has 16 residues. The V end was cut by 4 bases, the J end by 0 bases, with 13 bases between. The CDR3, as DNA: TGTGCCAGCAGTTTCCAGGGGCTTCTCTCTGGAAACACCATATATTTT. It yields the protein CASSFQGLLSGNTIYF.

V is TRBV4-2 and J is TRBJ1-1; tentative D call: TRBD1 (5 bases). CDR1 is LGHNA, CDR2 YNFKEQ, per germline. The CDR3 totals 15 residues. The germline V and J ends were trimmed by 5 bases and 5 bases, with 18 bases remaining between them. The CDR3 is CASSVTGGARTEAFF. CDR3 nucleotides: TGTGCCAGCAGCGTTACAGGAGGGGCAAGGACTGAAGCTTTCTTT.

The rearrangement links TRBV18 to TRBJ2-7; D unclear. Germline V gene sequence: CDR1 KGHSH, CDR2 LQKENI. V lost 6 bases and J 0 bases, leaving 12 bases between the germline ends. The CDR3 runs to 14 residues. In DNA form, the CDR3 reads TGTGCCAGCTCCCCCTCGGCAGGCTCCTACGAGCAGTACTTC. Translation: CASSPSAGSYEQYF.

The chain employs TRBV30 and TRBJ1-1, with a possible D match to TRBD1 (6 bases). V lost 0 bases and J 6 bases, leaving 14 bases between the germline ends. CDR1 and CDR2 (germline): GTSNPN, SVGIG (reference sequence). This CDR3 is built from 14 residues. The CDR3 sequence is CAWSVVRTVAEAFF. As DNA, the CDR3 is TGTGCCTGGAGTGTTGTGAGGACAGTCGCTGAAGCTTTCTTT.

The chain recombines TRBV5-4 with TRBJ2-1; 10 bases are shared with TRBD1. The CDR3 sequence is 15 residues long. Germline lookup yields CDR1 SGHNT and CDR2 YYREEE (reference sequence). V gave up 3 bases and J gave up 4 bases; unmatched junction bases: 4. CDR3 bases: TGTGCCAGCAGCTCGACAGGGGGCTTATACAATGAGCAGTTCTTC. This gives the protein CASSSTGGLYNEQFF.

The chain recombines TRBV2 with TRBJ1-1; tentative D call: TRBD1 (5 bases). V lost 5 bases, J lost 7 bases, and 17 bases lay in between. The CDR3 length is 14 residues. In germline, CDR1 is SNHLY, CDR2 FYNNEI. The CDR3 DNA sequence: TGTGCCAGCAGTTCATCCGGGGGTTTGGATGAAGCTTTCTTT. Its protein is CASSSSGGLDEAFF.